These 29 T cell receptor beta chains originate from one sample sequenced in a study of blood T cell repertoires in COVID-19. Data came from immunoSEQ multiplex PCR; TCRdb stores just in-frame clones and leaves some out. The sample has about 260,000 clones, more than 75% seen once; the top ten hold approximately 8.2%. The sequencing input was peripheral blood. The source is a man aged 40-49 years with active or convalescent COVID-19.

V usage is TRBV30 and J usage is TRBJ2-7; D is unclear. Deletions cut 3 bases from V and 3 bases from J, with 6 bases between. Germline assignment: CDR1 GTSNPN and CDR2 SVGIG (reference sequence). The CDR3 consists of 11 residues. In DNA, the CDR3 is TGTGCCTGGAGGAGTAGCTACGAGCAGTACTTC. It codes for CAWRSSYEQYF.

V is TRBV28 and J is TRBJ2-4; maybe TRBD1 (6 bases). The V gene's germline CDR1 is MDHEN and CDR2 SYDVKM. The V and J ends lost 4 bases and 12 bases respectively, with 13 bases between them. This CDR3 spans 12 amino acids. This CDR3 reads CASSSTGTSQYF. The CDR3 bases are TGTGCCAGCAGTTCGACCGGGACAAGTCAGTACTTC.

The rearrangement links TRBV5-1 to TRBJ2-5; 8 bases are a match to TRBD2. Germline loops: CDR1 SGHRS, CDR2 YFSETQ. The CDR3 totals 15 residues. V was pared by 4 bases and J by 1 base, with 6 bases of the junction left unmatched. CDR3 loop: CASSTGSGGQETQYF. The CDR3 DNA is TGCGCCAGCAGCACTGGCAGCGGGGGCCAAGAGACCCAGTACTTC.

The chain carries TRBV24-1 and TRBJ2-3; D is ambiguous. This CDR3 spans 17 amino acids. CDR1 KGHDR and CDR2 SFDVKD come from the germline V gene. V was shortened by 2 bases and J by 2 bases, with 16 bases between the two germline ends. In nucleotides, the CDR3 is TGTGCCACCAGTGATTCCCAGGTTGGATTTTTCACAGATACGCAGTATTTT. It codes for CATSDSQVGFFTDTQYF.

This chain joins TRBV12-3 or TRBV12-4 and TRBJ1-2; the D gene is possibly TRBD1 (5 bases). V was shortened by 3 bases and J by 8 bases, with 13 bases between the two germline ends. The CDR3 runs 13 residues. CDR3 amino acids: CASSFVAGQGYTF. The CDR3 nucleotides are TGTGCCAGCAGTTTTGTGGCAGGGCAAGGCTACACCTTC.

The chain uses TRBV3-1 (or the pseudogene TRBV3-2) and TRBJ2-4; tentative D call: TRBD1 (5 bases). CDR1 is LGHDT and CDR2 is YNNKEL in the germline V gene (reference sequence). V lost 1 base and J lost 6, with 7 bases in between. The CDR3 loop spans 13 amino acids. The CDR3 is CASSQADRNIQYF. CDR3 sequence (DNA): TGTGCCAGCAGCCAAGCTGACAGAAACATTCAGTACTTC.

The rearrangement joins TRBV3-1 (or the pseudogene TRBV3-2) to TRBJ1-3; D might be TRBD1 (6 bases). V was cut by 4 bases and J by 8 bases, with 12 bases left in between. The CDR3 has 13 amino acids. The germline gives CDR1 LGHDT, CDR2 YNNKEL (reference sequence). Here the CDR3 reads CASSPDSWDTIYF. The CDR3 DNA reads TGTGCCAGCAGCCCGGACAGCTGGGACACCATATATTTT.

This clone has only a few counts. The chain is built from TRBV6-2 or TRBV6-3 and TRBJ2-1, with 8 bases aligning to TRBD2. CDR3 length equals 14 residues. V shed 6 bases and J 6 bases; nucleotides not matched to a gene: 7. The germline V gene has CDR1 MNHEY and CDR2 SVGEGT. CDR3 amino acids: CASSSVGGANEQFF. Here the CDR3 DNA reads TGTGCCAGCAGCTCGGTCGGGGGGGCCAATGAGCAGTTCTTC.

J is TRBJ1-1 and V is TRBV2, with D perhaps TRBD1 (5 bases). The CDR3 runs 16 residues. Germline assignment: CDR1 SNHLY and CDR2 FYNNEI. The V gene lost 4 bases and the J gene lost 4 bases, with 19 bases spanning the gap. The CDR3 coding sequence is TGTGCCAGCAGTGCCCCACCGACAAGGGGCGGCACTGAAGCTTTCTTT. It translates to CASSAPPTRGGTEAFF.

This sequence joins TRBV28 and TRBJ1-5; 8 bases line up with TRBD1. The V segment lost 5 bases and the J segment 5 bases; nucleotides outside the gene matches: 5. CDR1 is MDHEN, CDR2 SYDVKM, per germline. This CDR3 contains 14 residues. The CDR3 region has the DNA TGTGCCAGCAGTGGCGGACAGGGACATCAGCCCCAGCATTTT. It translates to CASSGGQGHQPQHF.

This clone was counted a single time. V gene TRBV2 combines with J gene TRBJ2-2; 12 bases match TRBD1. This CDR3 comprises 15 residues. V lost 8 bases to trimming and J lost 7 bases; unmatched junction nucleotides: 8. Germline loops: CDR1 SNHLY, CDR2 FYNNEI. CDR3 region: CASQAGTGGGGELFF. The CDR3 coding sequence is TGTGCCAGCCAGGCCGGGACAGGGGGCGGCGGGGAGCTGTTTTTT.

This clone appeared a single time. The chain joins TRBV6-5 to TRBJ1-1; 7 bases map to TRBD1. Germline V gene data show CDR1 as MNHEY and CDR2 as SVGAGI. The V and J ends lost 1 base and 4 bases, in that order; junction bases with no gene match: 6. The CDR3 runs to 15 residues. The CDR3 region is CASSYLGQGGTEAFF. The DNA of the CDR3 is TGTGCCAGCAGTTACTTAGGGCAGGGGGGCACTGAAGCTTTCTTT.

This clone came up once. The chain has TRBV7-9 and TRBJ1-2; weak D call: TRBD1 (5 bases). The CDR3 is 11 residues long. Looked up from germline, CDR1 is SEHNR and CDR2 is FQNEAQ (reference sequence). Trimming cost V 8 bases and J 2 bases, with 6 bases left between them. As DNA, the CDR3 is TGTGCCAGCGGGGCGAACTATGGCTACACCTTC. Residues: CASGANYGYTF. The whole variable domain, remainder taken from reference TRBV7-9 and TRBJ1-2, is DTGVSQNPRHKITKRGQNVTFRCDPISEHNRLYWYRQTLGQGPEFLTYFQNEAQLEKSRLLSDRFSAERPKGSFSTLEIQRTEQGDSAMYLCASGANYGYTFGSGTRLTVV.

V gene TRBV7-3 combines with J gene TRBJ2-2; TRBD2 matches 7 bases. The CDR3 length is 17 residues. The trim removed 1 base at V and 4 bases at J, leaving 9 bases unmatched. The germline V gene encodes CDR1 SGHTA and CDR2 FQGTGA. The chain's CDR3 is CASSLIGAGDPTGELFF. CDR3 nucleotide sequence: TGTGCCAGCAGCTTAATCGGCGCGGGGGACCCCACCGGGGAGCTGTTTTTT.

The chain combines TRBV29-1 with TRBJ2-7; 9 bases are a match to TRBD1. With 0 bases clipped from V and 10 bases from J, the junction kept 7 bases outside the gene matches. Germline CDR1 reads SQVTM; CDR2 reads ANQGSEA. The CDR3 has 13 residues. In nucleotides, the CDR3 is TGCAGCGTTGAAGATATGGGACAGGGTGTACAGTACTTC. This codes for CSVEDMGQGVQYF.

The rearrangement uses TRBV19 and TRBJ1-4; no clear D gene. The CDR3 extends over 15 amino acids. V lost 4 bases and J 5 bases, leaving 14 bases between the germline ends. The V gene's germline CDR1 is LNHDA and CDR2 SQIVND (reference sequence). The CDR3 is CASSREGRKNEKLFF. CDR3 DNA: TGTGCCAGTAGTAGAGAGGGCAGGAAAAATGAAAAACTGTTTTTT.

The chain has TRBV11-3 and TRBJ2-7; TRBD1 aligns across 9 bases. V lost 1 base to trimming and J lost 3 bases; unmatched junction nucleotides: 7. The CDR3 is 16 residues long. CDR1 is SGHNT and CDR2 is YENEEA in the germline V gene. In DNA form, the CDR3 reads TGTGCCAGCAGCTTAGTCACAGGGGGCCCGTTCTACGAGCAGTACTTC. It encodes CASSLVTGGPFYEQYF.

V gene TRBV6-5 combines with J gene TRBJ1-4; 10 bases line up with TRBD1. Germline loops: CDR1 MNHEY, CDR2 SVGAGI. Trimming took 8 bases from V and 11 from J; bases not matched to a gene: 5. The CDR3 contains 12 residues. CDR3 region: CASGQGVGKLFF. The CDR3 DNA is TGTGCCAGCGGACAGGGGGTTGGGAAACTGTTTTTT.

The gene calls are TRBV27 and TRBJ2-6, with D possibly matching TRBD1 (6 bases). There are 15 residues in the CDR3. V was clipped by 5 bases and J by 2 bases, with 10 bases between them. From germline, CDR1 is MNHEY and CDR2 SMNVEV (reference sequence). The CDR3 reads CASSPNRAGANVLTF. In DNA, the CDR3 is TGTGCCAGCAGTCCAAACAGGGCTGGGGCCAACGTCCTGACTTTC.

The V gene is TRBV27, the J gene TRBJ2-7; 7 positions match TRBD2. This CDR3 region has 14 residues. Germline V gives CDR1 MNHEY, CDR2 SMNVEV (reference sequence). Losses at the gene ends were 6 bases for V and 5 bases for J; bases not matched to a gene: 10. CDR3 region: CASRAGLQSHEQYF. The CDR3, as DNA: TGTGCCAGCAGGGCGGGACTACAGTCACACGAGCAGTACTTC.

This chain connects TRBV3-1 (or the pseudogene TRBV3-2) to TRBJ1-2; 7 bases are a match to TRBD1. V was clipped by 4 bases and J by 4 bases; unmatched bases: 6. The CDR3 contains 14 residues. CDR1 is LGHDT and CDR2 is YNNKEL in the germline V gene (reference sequence). The DNA of the CDR3 is TGTGCCAGCAGCCCGAAGACAGGGAGCTATGGCTACACCTTC. Translated: CASSPKTGSYGYTF.

This clone was recorded once. The chain joins TRBV7-9 to TRBJ1-1; D remains ambiguous. V dropped 3 bases and J dropped 0 bases, with 14 bases sitting between them. The CDR3 contains 16 residues. Germline V gives CDR1 SEHNR, CDR2 FQNEAQ (reference sequence). The CDR3 is CASSFSVRSLNTEAFF. Here the CDR3 DNA reads TGTGCCAGCAGCTTCTCGGTCCGGAGTTTGAACACTGAAGCTTTCTTT.

The V call is TRBV4-2, the J call TRBJ2-2, with TRBD2 identical over 8 bases. Germline CDR1 LGHNA, CDR2 YNFKEQ. Losses at the gene ends were 0 bases for V and 4 bases for J; bases not matched to a gene: 1. This CDR3 comprises 15 residues. CDR3 DNA sequence: TGTGCCAGCAGCCAAGAAGCGGGAGCCACCGGGGAGCTGTTTTTT. This encodes CASSQEAGATGELFF.

The chain joins TRBV2 to TRBJ1-5, with a tentative D call TRBD1 (5 bases). CDR1 is SNHLY, CDR2 FYNNEI, per germline. Trimming removed 4 bases from V and 6 bases from J, with 22 bases in between. The CDR3 is made up of 17 amino acids. Here the CDR3 DNA reads TGTGCCAGCAGTGGACAGAAGCCCCCGAGGGAGGCTCAGCCCCAGCATTTT. Amino acids: CASSGQKPPREAQPQHF.

This chain links TRBV27 with TRBJ1-4; a weak D match, TRBD1 (6 bases). V was shortened by 9 bases and J by 0 bases, with 23 bases between the two germline ends. The CDR3 contains 18 residues. Germline lookup yields CDR1 MNHEY and CDR2 SMNVEV (reference sequence). The CDR3 spells CARNQLGTSVATNEKLFF. DNA of the CDR3: TGTGCCAGAAATCAACTCGGGACATCAGTTGCAACTAATGAAAAACTGTTTTTT. Supplemented by reference TRBV27 and TRBJ1-4, the full variable domain reads EAQVTQNPRYLITVTGKKLTVTCSQNMNHEYMSWYRQDPGLGLRQIYYSMNVEVTDKGDVPEGYKVSRKEKRNFPLILESPSPNQTSLYFCARNQLGTSVATNEKLFFGSGTQLSVL.

The chain uses TRBV7-3 and TRBJ1-5; a weak D match, TRBD1 (5 bases). CDR1 is SGHTA, CDR2 FQGTGA, per germline. Trimming took 4 bases from V and 5 from J, leaving 9 bases between them. The length of the CDR3 is 13 residues. CDR3 amino acids: CASSSGVDQPQHF. The CDR3 region has the DNA TGTGCCAGCAGCTCGGGGGTGGATCAGCCCCAGCATTTT.

The chain uses TRBV6-4 and TRBJ2-7, with TRBD1 matching 10 bases. The germline CDR1 and CDR2 sequences are MRHNA and SNTAGT. This CDR3 is 13 amino acids long. V lost 5 bases to trimming and J lost 5 bases; unmatched junction nucleotides: 3. CDR3 coding DNA: TGTGCCAGCAGTCGGGACAGGGGAGACGAGCAGTACTTC. Its protein product is CASSRDRGDEQYF.

This clone was detected only once. The chain has TRBV28 and TRBJ2-7; D is perhaps TRBD1 (5 bases). V was clipped by 3 bases and J by 5 bases, with 20 bases between them. Germline CDR1 reads MDHEN; CDR2 reads SYDVKM. This CDR3 spans 16 amino acids. CDR3 in amino acids: CASSLSPRQGRDEQYF. The CDR3 DNA sequence: TGTGCCAGCAGTTTGTCCCCCCGGCAGGGCCGGGACGAGCAGTACTTC.

This rearrangement joins TRBV7-7 to TRBJ2-5; 11 nucleotides align to TRBD2. The germline V gene encodes CDR1 SSHAT and CDR2 FNYEAQ (reference sequence). Unmatched junction bases numbered 3, after V lost 3 bases and J lost 3 bases. CDR3 length equals 15 residues. Written as DNA, the CDR3 is TGTGCCAGCAGCTTTAGTAGCGGGGGGGAAGAGACCCAGTACTTC. This sequence encodes CASSFSSGGEETQYF.